The rows below give T cell receptor beta chains drawn from one sample of a study of cytomegalovirus exposure and HLA in healthy donors. The protocol was immunoSEQ multiplex PCR, while the TCRdb copy is restricted to in-frame clones and leaves out a portion. The table shows more than 95,000 clones, with about 80% occurring only once. Material for sequencing was PBMCs. These receptors came from a woman in her 50s in good health and CMV-seronegative. CDR3s include the opening cysteine and the closing phenylalanine or tryptophan. Each record gives: J gene, clone size, V gene, D gene, CDR3 DNA, CDR3 protein. D genes are given only for firm matches. A clone size is listed for some rows: how often the clone was seen (once, few, many), or a class if it is expanded.

j_gene: TRBJ1-5; abundance: -; v_gene: TRBV13; d_gene: -; CDR3nt: TGTGCCAGCAGCTCTACTGACGAGCGAGATCAGCCCCAGCATTTT; CDR3aa: CASSSTDERDQPQHF
j_gene: TRBJ2-7; abundance: -; v_gene: TRBV4-2; d_gene: TRBD2; CDR3nt: TGTGCCAGCAGCCAAGTAGCGGGAGAGCCTTCCTACGAGCAGTACTTC; CDR3aa: CASSQVAGEPSYEQYF
j_gene: TRBJ2-1; abundance: once; v_gene: TRBV19; d_gene: TRBD1; CDR3nt: TGTGCCGGCGTCAGAGACAGGGGCGACTATAGCTCCTACAATGAGCAGTTCTTC; CDR3aa: CAGVRDRGDYSSYNEQFF
j_gene: TRBJ2-5; abundance: -; v_gene: TRBV7-9; d_gene: -; CDR3nt: TGTGCCAGCAGCTTACGGCAGGACCAAGAGACCCAGTACTTC; CDR3aa: CASSLRQDQETQYF
j_gene: TRBJ2-6; abundance: -; v_gene: TRBV28; d_gene: -; CDR3nt: TGTGCCAGCAGTTTGAGACAGCCATACGCTGGGGCCAACGTCCTGACTTTC; CDR3aa: CASSLRQPYAGANVLTF
j_gene: TRBJ1-5; abundance: -; v_gene: TRBV4-2; d_gene: TRBD1; CDR3nt: TGTGCCAGCAGCCAAGAGGACGGACAGGGGAGGTCCCAGCATTTT; CDR3aa: CASSQEDGQGRSQHF
j_gene: TRBJ2-7; abundance: -; v_gene: TRBV2; d_gene: TRBD2; CDR3nt: TGTGCCAGGACTAGCGGTTACGAGCAGTACTTC; CDR3aa: CARTSGYEQYF
j_gene: TRBJ2-2; abundance: -; v_gene: TRBV9; d_gene: -; CDR3nt: TGTGCCAGCAGCGTAGATTTTAGCTGGACCGGGGAGCTGTTTTTT; CDR3aa: CASSVDFSWTGELFF
j_gene: TRBJ2-1; abundance: few; v_gene: TRBV21-1; d_gene: -; CDR3nt: TGTGCCAGCACGACCGGGACTAGCGGGAGTAAGAGGTACAATGAGCAGTTCTTC; CDR3aa: CASTTGTSGSKRYNEQFF
j_gene: TRBJ2-7; abundance: -; v_gene: TRBV7-2; d_gene: -; CDR3nt: TGTGCCAGCAGCTTGGGGGGTCCGGGGGACGAGCAGTACTTC; CDR3aa: CASSLGGPGDEQYF
j_gene: TRBJ2-7; abundance: once; v_gene: TRBV28; d_gene: TRBD1; CDR3nt: TGTGCCAGCAGCCCATGGACAGGACCCACCTACGAGCAGTACTTC; CDR3aa: CASSPWTGPTYEQYF
j_gene: TRBJ2-7; abundance: -; v_gene: TRBV27; d_gene: -; CDR3nt: TGTGCCAGCAGTTTTGGGCAGTCCTACGAGCAGTACTTC; CDR3aa: CASSFGQSYEQYF
j_gene: TRBJ1-1; abundance: -; v_gene: TRBV30; d_gene: TRBD1; CDR3nt: TGTGCCTGGAGGGGACAGGGTAACACTGAAGCTTTCTTT; CDR3aa: CAWRGQGNTEAFF
j_gene: TRBJ1-3; abundance: -; v_gene: TRBV4-3; d_gene: TRBD1; CDR3nt: TGCGCCAGCAGTTACAGGGGTCCCGGAAACACCATATATTTT; CDR3aa: CASSYRGPGNTIYF
j_gene: TRBJ1-5; abundance: -; v_gene: TRBV28; d_gene: -; CDR3nt: TGTGCCAGCAGTTTCCCCAGTGGTGGCAATCAGCCCCAGCATTTT; CDR3aa: CASSFPSGGNQPQHF
j_gene: TRBJ2-7; abundance: -; v_gene: TRBV4-2; d_gene: TRBD2; CDR3nt: TGTGCCAGCAGCCAAGGGGGGATGGCGGGACTAGCGGATTACGAGCAGTACTTC; CDR3aa: CASSQGGMAGLADYEQYF
j_gene: TRBJ2-2; abundance: -; v_gene: TRBV27; d_gene: -; CDR3nt: TGTGCCAGCAGTTTAACCTCTAAATTGCGGAACACGAACACCGGGGAGCTGTTTTTT; CDR3aa: CASSLTSKLRNTNTGELFF
j_gene: TRBJ2-1; abundance: -; v_gene: TRBV19; d_gene: TRBD2; CDR3nt: TGTGCCAGTAGTTCCTTAGAACCGGGACTAGGTCCCCCGTTCTTC; CDR3aa: CASSSLEPGLGPPFF
j_gene: TRBJ2-7; abundance: once; v_gene: TRBV15; d_gene: -; CDR3nt: TGTGCCACCAGCAGAATAGGTAAAAGCGGTGCCTACGAGCAGTACTTC; CDR3aa: CATSRIGKSGAYEQYF
j_gene: TRBJ2-1; abundance: once; v_gene: TRBV29-1; d_gene: TRBD1; CDR3nt: TGCAGCGTGGGTAAACCGGGACAGGGTATCAATGAGCAGTTCTTC; CDR3aa: CSVGKPGQGINEQFF
j_gene: TRBJ2-2; abundance: -; v_gene: TRBV29-1; d_gene: -; CDR3nt: TGCAGCGCTTACAGTACCGGGGAGCTGTTTTTT; CDR3aa: CSAYSTGELFF
j_gene: TRBJ2-1; abundance: -; v_gene: TRBV14; d_gene: -; CDR3nt: TGTGCCAGCAGCCTAATAGATTACAATGAGCAGTTCTTC; CDR3aa: CASSLIDYNEQFF
j_gene: TRBJ2-3; abundance: -; v_gene: TRBV4-3; d_gene: TRBD2; CDR3nt: TGCGCCAGCAGCCAAGAACCCGGGGGGACAGATACGCAGTATTTT; CDR3aa: CASSQEPGGTDTQYF
j_gene: TRBJ2-1; abundance: -; v_gene: TRBV7-9; d_gene: TRBD2; CDR3nt: TGTGCCAGCAGCTTGGGGGGGGATGAGCAGTTCTTC; CDR3aa: CASSLGGDEQFF
j_gene: TRBJ2-7; abundance: -; v_gene: TRBV7-2; d_gene: -; CDR3nt: TGTGCCGTCCTCGGGGGGACAGGCTCCTACGAGCAGTACTTC; CDR3aa: CAVLGGTGSYEQYF
j_gene: TRBJ1-2; abundance: -; v_gene: TRBV7-9; d_gene: TRBD1; CDR3nt: TGTTCCAGCATCGGGGGACAGCTTCGAGGCTACACCTTC; CDR3aa: CSSIGGQLRGYTF
j_gene: TRBJ2-3; abundance: -; v_gene: TRBV25-1; d_gene: -; CDR3nt: TGTGCCAGCAGTGAAAGGAGTGAAGCACGCACAGATACGCAGTATTTT; CDR3aa: CASSERSEARTDTQYF
j_gene: TRBJ2-7; abundance: -; v_gene: TRBV28; d_gene: -; CDR3nt: TGTGCCAGCAGTTTGCTAGAGGGCTCCTACGAGCAGTACTTC; CDR3aa: CASSLLEGSYEQYF
j_gene: TRBJ1-5; abundance: -; v_gene: TRBV19; d_gene: -; CDR3nt: TGTGCCAGTAGTATAGAAGGGGACGGGGGTCAGCCCCAGCATTTT; CDR3aa: CASSIEGDGGQPQHF